This T cell receptor beta chain was identified during a study of neoadjuvant nivolumab and ipilimumab in lung cancer. Germline CDR1 and CDR2: KGHSH and LQKENI. The CDR3 has 15 amino acids. V lost 6 bases and J lost 1, with 16 bases in between. This table comes from immunoSEQ multiplex PCR, and its TCRdb copy is limited to in-frame clones, with some not included. The sample has 25,000 to 30,000 clones, 76% seen once. This specimen was tumor tissue, taken after neoadjuvant nivolumab, alone or with ipilimumab, at or shortly before surgery. The source of this sequence is an adult with non-small cell lung cancer. The J gene is TRBJ2-7, the V gene TRBV18, with D perhaps being TRBD1 or TRBD2 (5 bases each). CDR3 residues: CASSEGRDRSYEQYF. The CDR3 DNA follows: TGTGCCAGCTCCGAGGGACGGGACCGATCCTACGAGCAGTACTTC. The entire variable domain, with the rest obtained from reference TRBV18 and TRBJ2-7, is as follows: NAGVMQNPRHLVRRRGQEARLRCSPMKGHSHVYWYRQLPEEGLKFMVYLQKENIIDESGMPKERFSAEFPKEGPSILRIQQVVRGDSAAYFCASSEGRDRSYEQYFGPGTRLTVT.